The 31 T cell receptor beta chains below all came from one sample that was sequenced in a study of T-cell memory formation after mild COVID-19. Each CDR3 protein is one row after TCRdb ran MiXCR on the 5' RACE reads. Of around 510,000 distinct CDR3 sequences listed, roughly 21% were seen once; the top ten hold under 8.5%. The sequenced material came from PBMCs or a T cell subset sorted from them (not recorded which). Every receptor here comes from an adult woman who had mild COVID-19 (a few samples of this study predate the infection). Cell type and time point are not known.

This clonotype was observed a handful of times. The rearrangement uses TRBV9 and TRBJ2-7; D possibly corresponds to TRBD2 (6 bases). Germline values: CDR1 SGDLS, CDR2 YYNGEE. V lost 4 bases to trimming and J lost 5 bases, with 22 bases between them. The CDR3 has 16 residues. The CDR3: CASSPNRGSPSHEQYF. The DNA for the CDR3 is TGTGCCAGCAGCCCCAATCGGGGGTCCCCCTCTCACGAGCAGTACTTC.

The chain joins TRBV6-2 or TRBV6-3 to TRBJ2-7, with D perhaps given as TRBD1 or TRBD2 (5 bases each). CDR1 and CDR2 (germline): MNHEY, SVGEGT. The germline V and J ends were trimmed by 7 bases and 3 bases, with 25 bases remaining between them. The CDR3 extends over 17 amino acids. CDR3: CASTYRPRTKGSYEQYF. Here the CDR3 DNA reads TGTGCCAGCACCTACCGCCCGAGAACAAAGGGGAGCTACGAGCAGTACTTC.

This clonotype was detected only a few times. The chain uses TRBV6-5 and TRBJ2-2; TRBD1 is a possible D gene (5 bases). The CDR3 is 13 amino acids. V lost 6 bases and J 4 bases, leaving 9 bases between the germline ends. Looked up from germline, CDR1 is MNHEY and CDR2 is SVGAGI. The CDR3 spells CASRIDSTGELFF. Here the CDR3 DNA reads TGTGCCAGCAGAATCGACAGCACCGGGGAGCTGTTTTTT.

The chain has TRBV7-9 and TRBJ2-7; D might be TRBD1 (6 bases). V was cut by 2 bases and J by 1 base, with 15 bases left in between. The CDR3 spans 16 residues. Germline assignment: CDR1 SEHNR and CDR2 FQNEAQ (reference sequence). DNA of the CDR3: TGTGCCAGCAGCTTAAAAGGGGACAAACTATCCTACGAGCAGTACTTC. Protein: CASSLKGDKLSYEQYF.

In this sample, this clonotype turned up once. V gene TRBV5-4 combines with J gene TRBJ2-7, with D possibly being TRBD1 or TRBD2 (5 bases each). V was shortened by 1 base and J by 4 bases, with 12 bases between the two germline ends. The CDR3 is 14 amino acids. Germline CDR1 SGHNT, CDR2 YYREEE (reference sequence). The CDR3 spells CASSLMGPFYEQYF. The CDR3 nucleotides read TGTGCCAGCAGCTTGATGGGACCGTTTTACGAGCAGTACTTC.

This sequence joins TRBV6-6 and TRBJ2-7, with D perhaps assigned TRBD1 or TRBD2 (5 bases each). CDR1 is MNHNY, CDR2 SVGAGI, per germline (reference sequence). This CDR3 region has 14 residues. With 6 bases removed from V and 0 bases from J, the gap between germline ends came to 12 bases. The CDR3 region is CASSRDGVSYEQYF. The CDR3 coding sequence is TGTGCCAGCAGCAGGGACGGAGTCTCCTACGAGCAGTACTTC.

In its sample, this clonotype was seen a few times. The chain uses TRBV6-2 or TRBV6-3 and TRBJ2-7; no definite D call. CDR1 is MNHEY, CDR2 SVGEGT, per germline. V dropped 7 bases and J dropped 3 bases, with 10 bases sitting between them. The CDR3 runs to 12 residues. CDR3 protein: CASTNRDYEQYF. In DNA, the CDR3 is TGTGCCAGCACCAACAGAGACTACGAGCAGTACTTC.

The CDR3 here is CASSPGAFRGNTIYF. The CDR3 nucleotides read TGTGCCAGCTCACCAGGTGCTTTCAGAGGAAACACCATATATTTT. The chain couples TRBV18 to TRBJ1-3; D is ambiguous. Germline V CDR1 and CDR2: KGHSH, LQKENI. CDR3 length: 15 residues. V lost 2 bases and J lost 4, with 12 bases in between. Complete variable domain (other parts from reference TRBV18 and TRBJ1-3): NAGVMQNPRHLVRRRGQEARLRCSPMKGHSHVYWYRQLPEEGLKFMVYLQKENIIDESGMPKERFSAEFPKEGPSILRIQQVVRGDSAAYFCASSPGAFRGNTIYFGEGSWLTVV.

The chain uses TRBV4-1 and TRBJ2-5, with D hard to call. CDR3 length equals 16 residues. Germline values: CDR1 MGHRA, CDR2 YSYEKL. V lost 1 base and J 0 bases, leaving 12 bases between the germline ends. The CDR3 reads CASSQGVGGNQETQYF. The CDR3 DNA follows: TGCGCCAGCAGCCAAGGGGTCGGCGGAAACCAAGAGACCCAGTACTTC.

The genes are TRBV30 and TRBJ2-7; D may be TRBD2 (6 bases). This CDR3 comprises 13 residues. Germline V gives CDR1 GTSNPN, CDR2 SVGIG (reference sequence). V was trimmed by 0 bases and J by 9 bases, leaving 15 bases between them. The chain's CDR3 is CAWSVSRVRGQYF. The CDR3 DNA is TGTGCCTGGAGTGTAAGCAGGGTGCGGGGGCAGTACTTC.

The sample holds many counts of this clonotype. The J gene is TRBJ2-1, the V gene TRBV28, with D unresolved. The germline V and J ends were trimmed by 10 bases and 5 bases, with 9 bases remaining between them. CDR1 and CDR2 from the germline V gene are MDHEN and SYDVKM. The CDR3 contains 11 residues. The CDR3 region is CATLGNNEQFF. The DNA for the CDR3 is TGTGCCACCCTGGGTAACAATGAGCAGTTCTTC.

This clonotype occurred a few times. V gene TRBV24-1 combines with J gene TRBJ1-1; possible D gene TRBD1, 5 bases. CDR1 and CDR2 (germline): KGHDR, SFDVKD. Trimming cost V 7 bases and J 0 bases, with 8 bases left between them. This CDR3 has 13 residues. Here the CDR3 DNA reads TGTGCCACCAGGAGGGGCTTGAACACTGAAGCTTTCTTT. It is translated as CATRRGLNTEAFF.

V usage is TRBV27 and J usage is TRBJ2-7; weak D call: TRBD1 (5 bases). Per germline, CDR1 MNHEY and CDR2 SMNVEV (reference sequence). This CDR3 has 15 residues. V was clipped by 5 bases and J by 3 bases, with 17 bases between them. The CDR3 protein is CASSPIMGPHYEQYF. The CDR3 nucleotides are TGTGCCAGCAGTCCGATAATGGGGCCTCACTACGAGCAGTACTTC.

The chain is built from TRBV20-1 and TRBJ1-2; D unresolved. Trimming stripped 3 bases from V and 2 bases from J, with 10 bases between. The CDR3 has 13 amino acids. The germline V gene has CDR1 DFQATT and CDR2 SNEGSKA (reference sequence). CDR3 DNA: TGCAGTGCTAGTGCAGAGGAGAACTATGGCTACACCTTC. Translated, it gives CSASAEENYGYTF.

This chain connects TRBV5-1 to TRBJ2-7, with 8 bases fitting TRBD1. Germline lookup yields CDR1 SGHRS and CDR2 YFSETQ. The CDR3 totals 16 residues. Germline trimming cut 0 bases from V and 0 bases from J; bases unmatched to any gene: 5. CDR3: CASSLAGQGPSYEQYF. The CDR3, as DNA: TGCGCCAGCAGCTTGGCCGGACAGGGACCCTCCTACGAGCAGTACTTC.

This chain links TRBV4-3 with TRBJ2-1; TRBD2 aligns across 10 bases. The CDR3 covers 17 residues. The germline V gene encodes CDR1 LGHNA and CDR2 YSLEER. V was pared by 0 bases and J by 10 bases, with 12 bases of the junction left unmatched. The CDR3 is CASSQDLAGVLGKEQFF. Here the CDR3 DNA reads TGCGCCAGCAGCCAAGATCTAGCGGGAGTGTTGGGAAAGGAGCAGTTCTTC.

The V call is TRBV27, the J call TRBJ2-7; no firm D call. Trimming cost V 0 bases and J 2 bases, with 5 bases left between them. Germline V gives CDR1 MNHEY, CDR2 SMNVEV (reference sequence). This CDR3 spans 13 amino acids. CDR3 bases: TGTGCCAGCAGTTTATCCCACCCCTACGAGCAGTACTTC. This translates into CASSLSHPYEQYF.

The rearrangement joins TRBV11-2 to TRBJ2-5; D is perhaps TRBD2 (5 bases). Trimming cost V 0 bases and J 6 bases, with 8 bases left between them. This CDR3 is 13 amino acids long. Germline-derived CDR1 and CDR2 are SGHAT and FQNNGV. The CDR3 nucleotides are TGTGCCAGCAGCTTAGAACCGGGGAAGACCCAGTACTTC. It specifies CASSLEPGKTQYF.

This clonotype was seen a few times. This sequence joins TRBV18 and TRBJ1-1; TRBD1 aligns across 8 bases. The CDR3 runs 17 residues. Germline loops: CDR1 KGHSH, CDR2 LQKENI. V lost 4 bases to trimming and J lost 4 bases; unmatched junction nucleotides: 14. CDR3 DNA sequence: TGTGCCAGCTCACTCCATGGACAGGGAGTGTCGGGCACTGAAGCTTTCTTT. Translating gives CASSLHGQGVSGTEAFF.

This clonotype was counted a few times. The chain carries TRBV20-1 and TRBJ2-5, with D unclear. The CDR3 is made up of 14 amino acids. Trimming removed 3 bases at V and 2 bases at J, with 13 bases between. CDR1 is DFQATT and CDR2 is SNEGSKA in the germline V gene (reference sequence). The CDR3 is CSARDLTRQETQYF. Here the CDR3 DNA reads TGCAGTGCTAGGGACCTCACCCGACAAGAGACCCAGTACTTC.

This clonotype was detected only a few times. The chain carries TRBV6-2 or TRBV6-3 and TRBJ1-6; D not certain. The CDR3 loop spans 15 amino acids. The V gene's germline CDR1 is MNHEY and CDR2 SVGEGT. V lost 3 bases and J lost 7, with 13 bases in between. The CDR3 coding sequence is TGTGCCAGCAGTTATCGGACGCCCTCCAATTCACCCCTCCACTTT. Translating gives CASSYRTPSNSPLHF.

This clonotype was seen many times. V and J are TRBV24-1 and TRBJ1-2; weak D call: TRBD1 (5 bases). This CDR3 region has 17 residues. V was cut by 5 bases and J by 5 bases, with 23 bases left in between. Germline CDR1 KGHDR, CDR2 SFDVKD. CDR3 residues: CATSGSGDLYLNYGYTF. CDR3 nucleotides: TGTGCCACCAGTGGATCGGGGGACCTTTACCTAAATTATGGCTACACCTTC.

The chain has TRBV11-2 and TRBJ2-5, with TRBD2 matching 10 bases. The ends lost 5 bases at V and 9 bases at J; junction bases unmatched: 9. The germline CDR1 and CDR2 sequences are SGHAT and FQNNGV. The CDR3 sequence is 14 residues long. CDR3 residues: CASSPAGGSSAQYF. The CDR3 region has the DNA TGTGCCAGCAGCCCAGCGGGGGGGTCGTCGGCCCAGTACTTC.

V is TRBV15 and J is TRBJ1-4; D remains unclear. The germline V gene encodes CDR1 LNHNV and CDR2 YYDKDF (reference sequence). V lost 0 bases and J 8 bases, leaving 7 bases between the germline ends. The CDR3 has 13 residues. This CDR3 is CATSRDFDEKLFF. The CDR3 coding sequence is TGTGCCACCAGCAGAGATTTCGACGAAAAACTGTTTTTT.

The table lists this clonotype with a few counts. The V call is TRBV9, the J call TRBJ1-2; 7 bases are shared with TRBD1. The CDR3 is made up of 17 amino acids. With 2 bases clipped from V and 4 bases from J, the junction kept 14 bases outside the gene matches. The germline gives CDR1 SGDLS, CDR2 YYNGEE. The CDR3 region has the DNA TGTGCCAGCAGCGTGAGCCCTCTCAGGGGGGAGGCCTATGGCTACACCTTC. It encodes CASSVSPLRGEAYGYTF.

The table lists this clonotype with a few counts. The chain combines TRBV29-1 with TRBJ2-7; weak D call: TRBD2 (7 bases). This CDR3 spans 14 amino acids. V lost 1 base and J lost 2, with 12 bases in between. Germline lookup yields CDR1 SQVTM and CDR2 ANQGSEA. The CDR3 loop reads CSVEVRGAPYEQYF. The CDR3 nucleotides are TGCAGCGTTGAAGTCCGGGGGGCCCCCTACGAGCAGTACTTC.

The chain carries TRBV4-3 and TRBJ2-2; 9 nucleotides match TRBD2. Unmatched junction bases numbered 8, after V lost 0 bases and J lost 3 bases. The germline gives CDR1 LGHNA, CDR2 YSLEER. The CDR3 loop spans 18 amino acids. The CDR3 reads CASSQDLGSGRYTGELFF. Written as DNA, the CDR3 is TGCGCCAGCAGCCAAGATCTTGGCAGCGGGAGGTACACCGGGGAGCTGTTTTTT.

This clonotype came up once. The CDR3 ends on some other residue instead of the conserved phenylalanine or tryptophan, so this is likely a read error. The chain couples TRBV15 to TRBJ1-5; no clear D. Germline V CDR1 and CDR2: LNHNV, YYDKDF (reference sequence). The CDR3 contains 15 residues. Trimming stripped 0 bases from V and 3 bases from J, with 9 bases between. The CDR3 sequence: CATSRDPRDNQPQHL. The DNA for the CDR3 is TGTGCCACCAGCAGAGATCCCAGAGACAATCAGCCCCAGCATTTA.

This chain joins TRBV24-1 and TRBJ2-6, with 14 bases aligning to TRBD2. The CDR3 extends over 21 amino acids. Germline CDR1 KGHDR, CDR2 SFDVKD. Losses at the gene ends were 4 bases for V and 2 bases for J; bases not matched to a gene: 12. The CDR3 protein is CATSDPRTSGRQSPGANVLTF. The DNA for the CDR3 is TGTGCCACCAGTGACCCGAGGACTAGCGGGAGGCAAAGCCCTGGGGCCAACGTCCTGACTTTC.

The V gene is TRBV24-1, the J gene TRBJ2-1; 14 positions agree with TRBD2. The CDR3 is 16 residues long. The germline V gene encodes CDR1 KGHDR and CDR2 SFDVKD. V shed 4 bases, J shed 6 bases, and the junction held 4 bases outside the gene matches. The CDR3 sequence is CATSETSGRASNEQFF. The CDR3 nucleotides are TGTGCCACCAGTGAGACTAGCGGGAGGGCCAGCAATGAGCAGTTCTTC.

This clonotype was counted only a few times. The chain combines TRBV2 with TRBJ2-1; 9 bases fit TRBD1. After removal of 6 bases from V and 9 bases from J, the junction contained 12 bases not matched to a gene. This CDR3 spans 15 amino acids. Germline CDR1 and CDR2: SNHLY and FYNNEI. CDR3 sequence: CASSGQGRITPEQFF. Written as DNA, the CDR3 is TGTGCCAGCAGCGGACAGGGGAGGATCACACCTGAGCAGTTCTTC. Looking up the rest from reference TRBV2 and TRBJ2-1 gives the full variable domain: EPEVTQTPSHQVTQMGQEVILRCVPISNHLYFYWYRQILGQKVEFLVSFYNNEISEKSEIFDDQFSVERPDGSNFTLKIRSTKLEDSAMYFCASSGQGRITPEQFFGPGTRLTVL.